The 4 T cell receptor beta chains below all came from one sample that was sequenced in a study of blood T cell repertoires in COVID-19. Assay used: immunoSEQ multiplex PCR; TCRdb lists only in-frame clones, some missing. This sample carries about 430,000 clones, approximately 90% of them seen once, and the ten largest clones take roughly 1.4%. Sequencing was done on a sample of PBMCs or T cells enriched from blood (not recorded which). These TCRs come from a woman aged 18 to 35 who had been exposed to COVID-19.

This chain's CDR3 is CASSLGLAGGQQFF. The CDR3 DNA is TGTGCCAGCAGCCTGGGACTAGCGGGGGGACAGCAGTTCTTC. This sequence joins TRBV2 and TRBJ2-1; TRBD2 matches at 15 bases. CDR1 and CDR2 from the germline V gene are SNHLY and FYNNEI. The junction had 5 bases not matched to a gene; V was cut back by 6 bases and J by 11 bases. CDR3 size: 14 residues.

The J gene is TRBJ2-7, the V gene TRBV19; 8 nucleotides align to TRBD1. The J segment lost 1 base and the V segment lost 4 bases, leaving 3 bases of the junction unmatched. CDR1 and CDR2 from the germline V gene are LNHDA and SQIVND (reference sequence). The CDR3 is 14 residues long. CDR3 DNA: TGTGCCAGTAGTAAGTACAGGGGGTCCTACGAGCAGTACTTC. It specifies CASSKYRGSYEQYF.

The rearrangement uses TRBV5-1 and TRBJ1-2, with 8 nucleotides matching TRBD1. This CDR3 region has 16 residues. Trimming at V came to 4 bases and at J to 2 bases, leaving 10 bases not matched to a gene. Germline V CDR1 and CDR2: SGHRS, YFSETQ. The CDR3 nucleotides read TGCGCCAGCAGCCTTCAAGGACAGGGAGAGAACTATGGCTACACCTTC. It translates to CASSLQGQGENYGYTF.

This clone was detected only a few times. The chain is built from TRBV6-5 and TRBJ2-5, with 7 bases fitting TRBD2. CDR3 size: 13 residues. Trimming took 6 bases from V and 5 from J; bases not matched to a gene: 6. The germline V gene encodes CDR1 MNHEY and CDR2 SVGAGI. The CDR3 sequence: CASSGLVRETQYF. CDR3 coding DNA: TGTGCCAGCAGCGGACTAGTTCGTGAGACCCAGTACTTC.